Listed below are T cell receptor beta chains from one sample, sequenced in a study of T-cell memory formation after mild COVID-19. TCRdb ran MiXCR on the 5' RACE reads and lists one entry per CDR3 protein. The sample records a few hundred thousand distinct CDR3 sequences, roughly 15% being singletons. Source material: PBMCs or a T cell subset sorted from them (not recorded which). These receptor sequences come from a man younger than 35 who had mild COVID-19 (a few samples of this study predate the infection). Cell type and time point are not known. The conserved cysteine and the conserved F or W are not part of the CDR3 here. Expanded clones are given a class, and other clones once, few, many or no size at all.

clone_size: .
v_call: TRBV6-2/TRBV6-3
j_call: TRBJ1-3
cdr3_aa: ASRTVGTVSGNTIY

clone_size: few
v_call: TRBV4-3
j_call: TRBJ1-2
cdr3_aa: ASSQPGTNYGYT

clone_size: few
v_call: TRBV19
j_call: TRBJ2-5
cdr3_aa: ASSLRQMQETQY

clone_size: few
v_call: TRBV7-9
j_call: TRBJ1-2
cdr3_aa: ASSYTGGRGDYGYT

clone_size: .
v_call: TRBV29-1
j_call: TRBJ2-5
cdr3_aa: SVEETWEETQY

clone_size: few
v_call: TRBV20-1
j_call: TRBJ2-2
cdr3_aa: SAKVPGMDTGELF

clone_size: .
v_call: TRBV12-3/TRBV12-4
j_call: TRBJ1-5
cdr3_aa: ASSLWRGDQPQH

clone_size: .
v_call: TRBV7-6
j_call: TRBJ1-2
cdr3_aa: ASSLGAGGGYGYT

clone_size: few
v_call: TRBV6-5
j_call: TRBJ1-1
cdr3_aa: ASRHFGGTEAF

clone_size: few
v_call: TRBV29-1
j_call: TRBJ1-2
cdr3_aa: SVSTGDNYGYT

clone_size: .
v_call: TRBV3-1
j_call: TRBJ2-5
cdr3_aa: ASSSGRVETQY

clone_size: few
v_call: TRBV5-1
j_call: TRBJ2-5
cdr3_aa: ASSRLHDGTQY

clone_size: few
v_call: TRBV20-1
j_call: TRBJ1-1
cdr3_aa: SARDRGSEAF

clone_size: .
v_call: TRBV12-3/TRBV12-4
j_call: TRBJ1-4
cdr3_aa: ASSPGTGYEKLF

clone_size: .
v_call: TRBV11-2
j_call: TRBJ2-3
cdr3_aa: ASSLQAGGSDTQY

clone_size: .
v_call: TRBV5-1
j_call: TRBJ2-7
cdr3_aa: ASSLPGIGYEQY

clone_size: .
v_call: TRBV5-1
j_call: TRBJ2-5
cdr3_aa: ASSVSGTQETQY

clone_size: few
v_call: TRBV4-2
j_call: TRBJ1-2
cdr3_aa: ASSQDWGGPAYT

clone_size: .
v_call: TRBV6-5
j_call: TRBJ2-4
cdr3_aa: ASSYSTGGSSAKNIQY

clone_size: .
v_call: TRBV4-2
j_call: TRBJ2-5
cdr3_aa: ASSQDRRSSRETQY

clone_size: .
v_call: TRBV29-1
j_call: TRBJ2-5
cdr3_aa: SVELPSSVEETQY

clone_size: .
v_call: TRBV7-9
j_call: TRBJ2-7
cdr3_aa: ASSQGGRMGHEQY

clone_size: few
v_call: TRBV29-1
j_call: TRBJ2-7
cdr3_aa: SALSTGGYEQY

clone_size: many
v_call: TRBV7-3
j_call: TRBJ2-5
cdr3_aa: ASSLNTEETQY

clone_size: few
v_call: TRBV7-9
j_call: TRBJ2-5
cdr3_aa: ASSLVSGVEATQY

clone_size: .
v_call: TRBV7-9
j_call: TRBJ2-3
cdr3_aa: ASSLGVQNTQY

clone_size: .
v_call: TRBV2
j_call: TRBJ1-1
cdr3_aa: ASRLTGSESF

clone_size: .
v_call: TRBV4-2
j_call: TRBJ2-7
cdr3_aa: ASSQPGTSGSYEQY

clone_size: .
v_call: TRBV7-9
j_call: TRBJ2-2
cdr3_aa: ASGGKGLLTGELF

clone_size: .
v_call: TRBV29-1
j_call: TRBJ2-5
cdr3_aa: SVGADETQY

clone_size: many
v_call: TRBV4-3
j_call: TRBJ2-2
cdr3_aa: ASSQQGTGELF

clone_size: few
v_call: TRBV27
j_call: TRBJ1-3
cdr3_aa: ASSSTGAGNTIY

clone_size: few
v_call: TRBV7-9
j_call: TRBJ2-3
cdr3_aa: ASSLRRMSTDTQY

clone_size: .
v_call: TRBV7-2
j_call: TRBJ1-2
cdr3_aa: ASSLAGVRDLNYGYT

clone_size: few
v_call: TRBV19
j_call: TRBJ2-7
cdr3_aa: ASRQGYEQY

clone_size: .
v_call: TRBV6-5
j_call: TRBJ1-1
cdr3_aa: ASSTTGGGTEAF

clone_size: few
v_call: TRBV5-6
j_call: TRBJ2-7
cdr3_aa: ASSPLRSTGVIYEQY

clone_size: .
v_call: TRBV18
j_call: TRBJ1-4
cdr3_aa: ASSPRDEKLF

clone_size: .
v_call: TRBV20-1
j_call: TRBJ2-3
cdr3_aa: SVTGLAVTDTQY

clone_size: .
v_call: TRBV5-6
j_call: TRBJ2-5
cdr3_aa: ASSLQGLGTQY

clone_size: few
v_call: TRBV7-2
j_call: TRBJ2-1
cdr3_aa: ASSPSGGTPNEQF

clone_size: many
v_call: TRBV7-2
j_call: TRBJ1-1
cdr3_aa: ASSLVGGGNTEAF

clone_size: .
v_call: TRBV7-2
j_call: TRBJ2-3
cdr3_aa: ASSLDLRGYLAGYGTDTQY

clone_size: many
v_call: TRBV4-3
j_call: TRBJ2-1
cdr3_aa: ASSQDGAGYNEQF

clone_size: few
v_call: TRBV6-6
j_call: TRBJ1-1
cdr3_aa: ASSYGGWVFTEAF

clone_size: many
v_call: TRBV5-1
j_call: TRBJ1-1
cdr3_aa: ASSSGTASRNTEAF

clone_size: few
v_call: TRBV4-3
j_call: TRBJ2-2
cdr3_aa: ASSQASDATNTGELF

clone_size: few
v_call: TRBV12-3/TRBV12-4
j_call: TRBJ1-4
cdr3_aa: ASSAGRGQGSLNEKLF

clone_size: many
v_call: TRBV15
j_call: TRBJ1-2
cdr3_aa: ATSARQGLWGYT

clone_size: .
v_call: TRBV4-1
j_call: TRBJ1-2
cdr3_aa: ASSRPDRYYGYT